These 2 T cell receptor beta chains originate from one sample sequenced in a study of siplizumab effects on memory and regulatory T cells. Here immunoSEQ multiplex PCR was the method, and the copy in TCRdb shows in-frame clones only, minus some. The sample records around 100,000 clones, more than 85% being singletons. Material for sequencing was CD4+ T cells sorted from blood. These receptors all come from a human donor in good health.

The CDR3 nucleotides are TGTGCCAGCAGCAAAGAGCTATCCGGGTGGACCCAGTACTTC. This gives the protein CASSKELSGWTQYF. This chain links TRBV7-2 with TRBJ2-5; D is unclear. Germline V gene sequence: CDR1 SGHTA, CDR2 FQGNSA. The V and J ends lost 5 bases and 7 bases respectively, with 17 bases between them. This CDR3 comprises 14 residues.

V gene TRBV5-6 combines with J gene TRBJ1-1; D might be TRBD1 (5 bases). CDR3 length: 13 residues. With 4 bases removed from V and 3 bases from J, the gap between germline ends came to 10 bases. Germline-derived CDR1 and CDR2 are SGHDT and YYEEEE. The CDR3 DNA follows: TGTGCCAGCAGCCCATTAGGGGACACTGAAGCTTTCTTT. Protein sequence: CASSPLGDTEAFF. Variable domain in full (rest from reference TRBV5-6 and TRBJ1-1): DAGVTQSPTHLIKTRGQQVTLRCSPKSGHDTVSWYQQALGQGPQFIFQYYEEEERQRGNFPDRFSGHQFPNYSSELNVNALLLGDSALYLCASSPLGDTEAFFGQGTRLTVV.